The source of this T cell receptor beta chain is a study of blood T cell repertoires in COVID-19. Overall study: From the United States, Italy and Spain came samples of acute and convalescent COVID-19. In each case, the material was cDNA or gDNA derived from T cells, B-cell-depleted T cells, or PBMCs.

Recovery meant two consecutive negative NP/OP PCR tests, professional clearance, or resolved symptoms. Per the original methods: Quantification of nucleated cells was approximated via reference gene primer amplification. Only in-frame clones appear in the TCRdb table, and some are missing; sequencing was by immunoSEQ multiplex PCR. The V and J calls and clone size come from that table; D and trimming were worked out from the DNA. The data hold about 200,000 clones, with 80% to 85% observed a single time. This CDR3 is built from 15 residues. Germline V lookup: CDR1 MDHEN, CDR2 SYDVKM. With 2 bases removed from V and 2 bases from J, the gap between germline ends came to 10 bases.

The sequence derives from a middle-aged man who had recovered from COVID-19. The specimen was PBMCs or T cells enriched from blood (not recorded which). The V call is TRBV28, the J call TRBJ1-5; the D is unclear. CDR3 coding DNA: TGTGCCAGCAGTTTAGGCTTGGGCGGCAATCAGCCCCAGCATTTT. Its translation: CASSLGLGGNQPQHF.